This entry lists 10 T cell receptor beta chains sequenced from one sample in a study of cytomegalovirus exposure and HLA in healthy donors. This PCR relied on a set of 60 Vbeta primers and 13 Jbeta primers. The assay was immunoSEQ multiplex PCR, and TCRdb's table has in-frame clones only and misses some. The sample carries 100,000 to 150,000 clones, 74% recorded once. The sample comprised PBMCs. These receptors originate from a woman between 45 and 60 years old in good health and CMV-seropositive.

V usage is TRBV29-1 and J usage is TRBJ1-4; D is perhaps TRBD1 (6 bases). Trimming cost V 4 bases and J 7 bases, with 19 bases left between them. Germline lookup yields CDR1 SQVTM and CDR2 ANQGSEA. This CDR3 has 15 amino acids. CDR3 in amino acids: CSVVGGRGTSEKLFF. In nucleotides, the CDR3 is TGCAGCGTTGTAGGGGGACGCGGCACGAGTGAAAAACTGTTTTTT. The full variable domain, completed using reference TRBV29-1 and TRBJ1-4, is SAVISQKPSRDICQRGTSLTIQCQVDSQVTMMFWYRQQPGQSLTLIATANQGSEATYESGFVIDKFPISRPNLTFSTLTVSNMSPEDSSIYLCSVVGGRGTSEKLFFGSGTQLSVL.

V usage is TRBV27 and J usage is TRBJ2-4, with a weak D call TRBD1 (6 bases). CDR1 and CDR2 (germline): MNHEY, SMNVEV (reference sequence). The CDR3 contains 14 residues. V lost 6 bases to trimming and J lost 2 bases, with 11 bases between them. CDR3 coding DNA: TGTGCCAGCAGCCTCAGGGGTCCCAAAAACATTCAGTACTTC. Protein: CASSLRGPKNIQYF.

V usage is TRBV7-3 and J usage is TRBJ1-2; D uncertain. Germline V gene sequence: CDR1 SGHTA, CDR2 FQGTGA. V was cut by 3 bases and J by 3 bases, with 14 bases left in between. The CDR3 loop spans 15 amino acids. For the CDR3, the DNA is TGTGCCAGCAGCTTGACACCCATTCATGACTATGGCTACACCTTC. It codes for CASSLTPIHDYGYTF.

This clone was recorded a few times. This chain's CDR3 is CASSRDSREAFF. CDR3 nucleotides: TGTGCCAGCAGTAGGGACAGCCGTGAGGCTTTCTTT. This sequence joins TRBV2 and TRBJ1-1; 7 bases are shared with TRBD1. The junction had 8 bases not matched to a gene; V was cut back by 5 bases and J by 11 bases. Germline CDR1 reads SNHLY; CDR2 reads FYNNEI. The CDR3 covers 12 residues.

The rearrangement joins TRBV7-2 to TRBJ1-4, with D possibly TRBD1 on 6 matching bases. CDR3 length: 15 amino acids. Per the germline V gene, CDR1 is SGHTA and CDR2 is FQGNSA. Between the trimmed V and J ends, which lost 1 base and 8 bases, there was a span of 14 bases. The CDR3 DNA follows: TGTGCCAGCAGCTTAGGGGCAGGGGTAGGGGAAAAACTGTTTTTT. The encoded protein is CASSLGAGVGEKLFF.

The CDR3 here is CASSPGFNYGYTF. The CDR3 DNA reads as TGTGCCAGTTCCCCGGGGTTTAACTATGGCTACACCTTC. This sequence joins TRBV19 and TRBJ1-2; no definite D call. Germline CDR1 and CDR2: LNHDA and SQIVND (reference sequence). V gave up 8 bases and J gave up 1 base, with 11 bases separating them. CDR3 length: 13 residues.

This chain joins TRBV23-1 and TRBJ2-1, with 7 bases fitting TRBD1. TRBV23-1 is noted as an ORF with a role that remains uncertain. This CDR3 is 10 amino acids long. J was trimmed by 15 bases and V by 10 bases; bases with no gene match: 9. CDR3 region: CATPDRKRFF. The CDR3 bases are TGCGCCACCCCGGACAGGAAACGGTTCTTC.

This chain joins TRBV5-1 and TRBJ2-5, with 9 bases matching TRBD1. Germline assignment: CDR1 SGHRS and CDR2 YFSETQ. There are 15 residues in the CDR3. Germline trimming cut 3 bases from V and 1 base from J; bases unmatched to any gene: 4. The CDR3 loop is CASSWNRGPQETQYF. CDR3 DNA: TGCGCCAGCAGCTGGAACAGGGGGCCCCAAGAGACCCAGTACTTC.

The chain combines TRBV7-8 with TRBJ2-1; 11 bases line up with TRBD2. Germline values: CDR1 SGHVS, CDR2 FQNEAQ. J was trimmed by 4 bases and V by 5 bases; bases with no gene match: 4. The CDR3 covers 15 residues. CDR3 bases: TGTGCCAGCAGCGACGGGACTAGCGGATACAATGAGCAGTTCTTC. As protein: CASSDGTSGYNEQFF.

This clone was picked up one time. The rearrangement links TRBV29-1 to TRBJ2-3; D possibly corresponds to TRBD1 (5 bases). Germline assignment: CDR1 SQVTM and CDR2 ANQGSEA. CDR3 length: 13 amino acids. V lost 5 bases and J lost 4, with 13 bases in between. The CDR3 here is CSVKSRVSDTQYF. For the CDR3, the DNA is TGCAGCGTTAAGAGCAGGGTGTCAGATACGCAGTATTTT.